This T cell receptor beta chain was sequenced for a study of blood T cells in healthy people across ages. The CDR3 extends over 13 amino acids. Trimming removed 0 bases from V and 10 bases from J, with 12 bases in between. Germline V gene sequence: CDR1 LGHDT, CDR2 YNNKEL (reference sequence). Then a second PCR, running about 6 to 11 cycles, was carried out with a sample-barcoded 5' primer and a J-beta primer mix. TCRdb fed the 5' RACE reads into MiXCR, producing one record per CDR3 protein. The sample consists of 800,000 or so distinct CDR3 sequences, 25% of them appearing once. Isolated per sample were at least 6 million PBMCs. This clonotype was detected a few times. This sample was also put to use in a study of T cells of mothers and their children.

Sequencing was performed on blood. This TCR came from a boy between 5 and 17 years old in good health. The chain is built from TRBV3-1 and TRBJ1-1, with D unresolved. CDR3 region: CASSQDDRSGAFF. For the CDR3, the DNA is TGTGCCAGCAGCCAAGATGATCGGAGCGGAGCTTTCTTT.